This TCR delta chain emerged from a study of gamma-delta chains in newborns, infants, children. In the study overall: Microbial exposure reportedly drives polyclonal innate γδ T cell expansion after birth.

TCRdb re-called the reads through CATT. The data show more than 9,000 delta-chain clones, with approximately 9.1% seen just once and under 9.5% held by the top ten. The CDR3 is 16 amino acids. V was pared by 4 bases and J by 0 bases, with 4 bases of the junction left unmatched. Looked up from germline, CDR1 is GEAIGNYY and CDR2 is EKD. This clone occurred a few times. Sequencing used blood. The V gene is TRDV2, the J gene TRDJ1; 13 bases are shared with TRDD3. This TCR was recovered from a child who was a newborn, infant or young child, either healthy, febrile or measles-vaccinated (not recorded which). Written as DNA, the CDR3 is TGTGCCTGTGAGGGACTGGGGGATACGAACACCGATAAACTCATCTTT. Its translation is CACEGLGDTNTDKLIF.